Sequencing of this T cell receptor beta chain was carried out in a study of cytomegalovirus exposure and HLA in healthy donors. A remark on this clone: Its specificity is not known.

The PCR was carried out with 60 Vbeta primers and 13 Jbeta primers. The assay was immunoSEQ multiplex PCR, and TCRdb's table has in-frame clones only and misses some. The top ten hold less than 8% of the sample, which has 160,000 or so clones, over 60% seen once. Study-level results: In a later analysis, HLA-C alleles had the fewest associated TCRs, DRB1 alleles the most. Beyond CMV serostatus, there was no information to go on about immune exposure. Rarity characterized most TCR sequences, yet some public TCRs appeared in many donors. Among the CMV-associated chains, three were confirmed in vitro as specific for CMV antigens.

Trimming pared 7 bases from V and 4 bases from J, leaving 13 bases between. Germline-derived CDR1 and CDR2 are MNHEY and SMNVEV (reference sequence). The CDR3 has 13 amino acids. J is TRBJ2-5 and V is TRBV27; possible D gene TRBD2, 5 bases. The receptor's source is a man between 40 and 49 years old in good health and CMV-seropositive. Sequencing input: PBMCs. The CDR3 coding sequence is TGTGCCAGCATGAAATGGAGCGGAGAGACCCAGTACTTC. Amino acid sequence: CASMKWSGETQYF.